The present TCR beta chain was sequenced within a study of T cells expressing NK-cell markers. After re-calling the 5' RACE reads, TCRdb lists one entry per CDR3 protein, DNA absent. In total, the table holds approximately 380,000 distinct CDR3 sequences. The sequenced sample consisted of blood T cells: a sorted CD56 or NKG2C T cell subset, CD4+ or CD8+ T cells, or bulk PBMC T cells (not recorded which). The sequence came from a man aged 18-69 years in good health.

The CDR3: CASSLLQRGETQYF. The chain combines TRBV11-2 with TRBJ2-5; TCRdb proposes TRBD2, but this gene call is untestable without DNA. In germline, CDR1 is SGHAT, CDR2 FQNNGV. The CDR3 consists of 14 residues.